This TCR beta chain was recovered during a study of cytomegalovirus exposure and HLA in healthy donors. Study results and caveats: Links to common viral pathogens appeared, in a later analysis, for several of the most significant clusters.

Comment on this clone: What it binds is not known.

60 Vbeta and 13 Jbeta primers were used in PCR. TCRdb's table, derived via immunoSEQ multiplex PCR, lists solely in-frame clones and lacks some. This table holds about 130,000 clones, roughly 80% found once. The CDR3 length is 16 residues. Germline assignment: CDR1 SGHTA and CDR2 FQGNSA. Trimming removed 7 bases from V and 3 bases from J; junction bases left unmatched: 9. The sequenced sample consisted of PBMCs. The sequence derives from a boy between 5 and 17 years old in good health and CMV-seronegative. This chain connects TRBV7-2 to TRBJ2-1, with 10 bases lining up with TRBD2. In DNA form, the CDR3 reads TGTGCCAGCACCCTAATCCTAGCGGGAGTCTACAATGAGCAGTTCTTC. This gives the protein CASTLILAGVYNEQFF.